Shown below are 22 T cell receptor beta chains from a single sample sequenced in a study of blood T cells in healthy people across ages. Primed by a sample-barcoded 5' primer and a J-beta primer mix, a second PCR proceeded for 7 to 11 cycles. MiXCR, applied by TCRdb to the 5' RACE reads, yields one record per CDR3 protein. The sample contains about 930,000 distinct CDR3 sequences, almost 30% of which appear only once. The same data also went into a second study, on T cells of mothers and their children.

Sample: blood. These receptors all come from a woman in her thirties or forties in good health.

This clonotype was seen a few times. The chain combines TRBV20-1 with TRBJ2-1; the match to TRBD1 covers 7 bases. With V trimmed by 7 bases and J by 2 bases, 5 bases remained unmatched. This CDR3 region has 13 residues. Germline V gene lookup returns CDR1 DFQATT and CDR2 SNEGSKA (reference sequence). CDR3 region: CSEKQGPYNEQFF. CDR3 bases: TGCAGTGAAAAACAGGGGCCCTACAATGAGCAGTTCTTC.

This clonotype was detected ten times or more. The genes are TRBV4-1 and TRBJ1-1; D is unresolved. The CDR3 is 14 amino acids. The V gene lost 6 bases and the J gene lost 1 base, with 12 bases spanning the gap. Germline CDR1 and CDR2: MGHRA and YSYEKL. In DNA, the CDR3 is TGCGCCAGCAGTTTAATTTTAGGGAACACTGAAGCTTTCTTT. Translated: CASSLILGNTEAFF.

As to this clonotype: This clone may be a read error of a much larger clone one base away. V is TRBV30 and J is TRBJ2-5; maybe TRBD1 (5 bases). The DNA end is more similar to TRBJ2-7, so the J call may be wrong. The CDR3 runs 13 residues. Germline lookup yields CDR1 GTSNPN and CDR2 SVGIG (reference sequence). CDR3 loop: CAWGRGNGYEQYF. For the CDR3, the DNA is TGTGCCTGGGGTAGGGGAAATGGCTACGAGCAGTACTTC.

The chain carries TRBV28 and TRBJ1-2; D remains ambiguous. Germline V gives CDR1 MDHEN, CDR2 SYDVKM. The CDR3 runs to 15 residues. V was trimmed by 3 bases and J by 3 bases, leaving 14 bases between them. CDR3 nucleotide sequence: TGTGCCAGCAGTTTCAAGGACCGGAGGCACTATGGCTACACCTTC. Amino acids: CASSFKDRRHYGYTF.

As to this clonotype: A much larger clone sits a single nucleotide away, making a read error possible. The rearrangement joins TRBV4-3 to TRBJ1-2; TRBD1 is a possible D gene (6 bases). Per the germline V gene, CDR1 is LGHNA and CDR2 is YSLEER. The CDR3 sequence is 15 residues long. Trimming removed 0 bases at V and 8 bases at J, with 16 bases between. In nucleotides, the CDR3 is TGCGCCAGCAGCCAAGAATACAGGGCGACGGGGGGCTACACCTTC. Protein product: CASSQEYRATGGYTF.

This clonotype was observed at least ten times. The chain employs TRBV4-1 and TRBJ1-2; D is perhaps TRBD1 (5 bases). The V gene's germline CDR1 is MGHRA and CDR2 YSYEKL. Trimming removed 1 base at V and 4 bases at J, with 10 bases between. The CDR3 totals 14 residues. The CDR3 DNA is TGCGCCAGCAGCCAAGTCGGGGGACCCTATGGCTACACCTTC. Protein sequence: CASSQVGGPYGYTF.

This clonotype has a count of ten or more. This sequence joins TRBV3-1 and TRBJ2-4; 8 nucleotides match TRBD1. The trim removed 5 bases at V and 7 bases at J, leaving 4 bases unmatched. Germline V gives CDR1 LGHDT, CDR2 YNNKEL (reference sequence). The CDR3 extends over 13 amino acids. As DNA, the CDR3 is TGTGCCAGCAGCTTTTACAGGGGGAACATTCAGTACTTC. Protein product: CASSFYRGNIQYF. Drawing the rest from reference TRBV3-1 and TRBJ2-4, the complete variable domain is DTAVSQTPKYLVTQMGNDKSIKCEQNLGHDTMYWYKQDSKKFLKIMFSYNNKELIINETVPNRFSPKSPDKAHLNLHINSLELGDSAVYFCASSFYRGNIQYFGAGTRLSVL.

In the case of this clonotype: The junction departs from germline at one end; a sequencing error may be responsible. The CDR3 region is CASSSPDLSHVYDYTF. The CDR3 DNA reads as TGTGCCAGCAGCTCGCCCGACCTGTCACACGTCTATGACTACACCTTC. The V and J genes are TRBV5-5 and TRBJ1-2; D uncertain. This CDR3 spans 16 amino acids. Germline lookup yields CDR1 SGHKS and CDR2 YYEKEE (reference sequence).

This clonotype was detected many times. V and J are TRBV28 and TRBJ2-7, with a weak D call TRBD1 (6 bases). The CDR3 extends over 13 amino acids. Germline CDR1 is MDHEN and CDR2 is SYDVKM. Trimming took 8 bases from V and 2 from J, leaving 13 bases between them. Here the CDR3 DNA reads TGTGCCAGCCAGAAGGACAGTGCCTACGAGCAGTACTTC. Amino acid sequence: CASQKDSAYEQYF.

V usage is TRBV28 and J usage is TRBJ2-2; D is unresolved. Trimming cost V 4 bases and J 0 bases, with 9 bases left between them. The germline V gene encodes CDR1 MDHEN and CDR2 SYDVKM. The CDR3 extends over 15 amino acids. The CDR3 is CASSYRRPNTGELFF. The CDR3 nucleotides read TGTGCCAGCAGTTATAGGCGGCCGAACACCGGGGAGCTGTTTTTT.

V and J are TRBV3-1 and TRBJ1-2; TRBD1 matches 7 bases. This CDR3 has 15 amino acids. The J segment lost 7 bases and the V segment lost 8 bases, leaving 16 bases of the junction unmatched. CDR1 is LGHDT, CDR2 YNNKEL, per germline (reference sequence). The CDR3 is CASSPTLGGASGYTF. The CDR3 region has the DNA TGTGCCAGCTCGCCGACTTTAGGGGGCGCGAGTGGCTACACCTTC.

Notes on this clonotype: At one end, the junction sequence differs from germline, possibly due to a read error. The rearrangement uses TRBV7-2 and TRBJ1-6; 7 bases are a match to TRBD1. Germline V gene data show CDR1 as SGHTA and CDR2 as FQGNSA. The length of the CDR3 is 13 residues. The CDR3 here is CARSSRQGRPLHF. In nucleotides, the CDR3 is TGTGCCCGCAGCTCCCGACAGGGAAGACCCCTCCACTTT.

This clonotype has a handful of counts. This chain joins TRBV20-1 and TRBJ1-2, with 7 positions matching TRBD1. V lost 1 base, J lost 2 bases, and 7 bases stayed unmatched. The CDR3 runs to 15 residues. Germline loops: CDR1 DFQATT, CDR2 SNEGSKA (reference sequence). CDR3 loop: CSARAPGTENYGYTF. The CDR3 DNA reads TGCAGTGCTAGAGCCCCCGGGACAGAAAACTATGGCTACACCTTC.

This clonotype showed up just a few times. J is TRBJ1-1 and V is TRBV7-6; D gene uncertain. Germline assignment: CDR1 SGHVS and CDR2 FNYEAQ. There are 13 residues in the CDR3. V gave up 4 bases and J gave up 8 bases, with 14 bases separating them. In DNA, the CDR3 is TGTGCCAGCAGCTCCCCCCCATTAAGGGAAGCTTTCTTT. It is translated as CASSSPPLREAFF.

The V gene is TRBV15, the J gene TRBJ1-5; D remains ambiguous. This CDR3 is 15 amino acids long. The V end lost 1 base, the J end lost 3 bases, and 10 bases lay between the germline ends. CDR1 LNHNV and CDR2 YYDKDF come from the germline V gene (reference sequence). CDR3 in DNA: TGTGCCACCAGCAGAGTGATTACAGACAATCAGCCCCAGCATTTT. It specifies CATSRVITDNQPQHF. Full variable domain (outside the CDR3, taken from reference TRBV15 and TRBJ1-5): DAMVIQNPRYQVTQFGKPVTLSCSQTLNHNVMYWYQQKSSQAPKLLFHYYDKDFNNEADTPDNFQSRRPNTSFCFLDIRSPGLGDTAMYLCATSRVITDNQPQHFGDGTRLSIL.

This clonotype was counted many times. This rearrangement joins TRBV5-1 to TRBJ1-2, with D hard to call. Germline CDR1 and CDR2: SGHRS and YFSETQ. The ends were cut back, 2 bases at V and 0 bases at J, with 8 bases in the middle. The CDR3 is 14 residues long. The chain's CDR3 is CASSFNPANYGYTF. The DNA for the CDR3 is TGCGCCAGCAGCTTCAATCCAGCTAACTATGGCTACACCTTC. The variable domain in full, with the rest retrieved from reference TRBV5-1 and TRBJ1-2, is KAGVTQTPRYLIKTRGQQVTLSCSPISGHRSVSWYQQTPGQGLQFLFEYFSETQRNKGNFPGRFSGRQFSNSRSEMNVSTLELGDSALYLCASSFNPANYGYTFGSGTRLTVV.

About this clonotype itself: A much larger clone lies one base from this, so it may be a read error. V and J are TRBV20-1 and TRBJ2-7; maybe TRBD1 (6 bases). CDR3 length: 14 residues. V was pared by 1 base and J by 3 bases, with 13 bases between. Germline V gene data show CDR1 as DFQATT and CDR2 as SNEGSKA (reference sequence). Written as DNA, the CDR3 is TGCAGTGCTAGAGCCTTAGGCAGGGGCTACGAGCAGTACTTC. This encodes CSARALGRGYEQYF.

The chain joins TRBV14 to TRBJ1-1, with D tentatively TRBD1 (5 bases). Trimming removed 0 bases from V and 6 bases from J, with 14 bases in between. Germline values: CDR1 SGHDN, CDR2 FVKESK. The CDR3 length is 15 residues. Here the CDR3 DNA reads TGTGCCAGCAGCCAAGATAGAGGGGTGTGGGCTGAAGCTTTCTTT. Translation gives CASSQDRGVWAEAFF.

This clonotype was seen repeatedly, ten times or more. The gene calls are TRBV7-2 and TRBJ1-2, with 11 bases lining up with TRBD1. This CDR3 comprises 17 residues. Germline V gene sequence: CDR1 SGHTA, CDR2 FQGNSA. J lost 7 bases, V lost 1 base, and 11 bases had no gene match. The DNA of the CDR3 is TGTGCCAGCAGCTTAGGGCGAGGGACAGGGGGTCACGGTGGCTACACCTTC. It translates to CASSLGRGTGGHGGYTF.

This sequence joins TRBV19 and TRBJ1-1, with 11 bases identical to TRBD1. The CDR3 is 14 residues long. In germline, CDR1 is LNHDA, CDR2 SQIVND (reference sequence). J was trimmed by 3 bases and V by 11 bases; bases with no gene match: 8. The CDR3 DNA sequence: TGTGCCTCCTTCCGGGACAGGGGGGACACTGAAGCTTTCTTT. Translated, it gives CASFRDRGDTEAFF.

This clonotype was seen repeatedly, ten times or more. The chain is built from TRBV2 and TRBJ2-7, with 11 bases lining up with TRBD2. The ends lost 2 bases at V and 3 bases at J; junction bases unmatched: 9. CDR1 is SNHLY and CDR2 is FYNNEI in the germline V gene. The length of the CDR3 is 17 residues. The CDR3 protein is CASSEFASGGTFYEQYF. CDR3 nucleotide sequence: TGTGCCAGCAGTGAATTTGCTAGCGGGGGGACGTTCTACGAGCAGTACTTC. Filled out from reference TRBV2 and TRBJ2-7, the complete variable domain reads EPEVTQTPSHQVTQMGQEVILRCVPISNHLYFYWYRQILGQKVEFLVSFYNNEISEKSEIFDDQFSVERPDGSNFTLKIRSTKLEDSAMYFCASSEFASGGTFYEQYFGPGTRLTVT.

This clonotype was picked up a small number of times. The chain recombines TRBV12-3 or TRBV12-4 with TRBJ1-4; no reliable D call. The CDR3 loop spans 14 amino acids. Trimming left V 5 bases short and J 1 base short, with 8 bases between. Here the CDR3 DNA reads TGTGCCAGCAGTGACCTAGGAACTAATGAAAAACTGTTTTTT. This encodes CASSDLGTNEKLFF.